The rows below give T cell receptor beta chains drawn from one sample of a study of shared clonotypes between healthy human individuals. TCRdb's copy holds only in-frame clones and misses some; the assay was immunoSEQ multiplex PCR. The sample lists 85,000 to 100,000 clones, 60% to 75% occurring once. Sequenced: memory CD8+ T cells sorted from blood. All receptors derive from a man younger than 40 in good health. Both conserved end residues are part of each CDR3.

V: TRBV9; J: TRBJ2-7; CDR3: CASSVVAGVGYEQYF
V: TRBV7-2; J: TRBJ2-1; CDR3: CASSLGGPRSYNEQFF
V: TRBV6-1; J: TRBJ1-4; CDR3: CASRSGDLFEKLFF
V: TRBV30; J: TRBJ2-7; CDR3: CAWSAQAGEQYF
V: TRBV12-5; J: TRBJ1-1; CDR3: CASGLAFNTEAFF
V: TRBV19; J: TRBJ2-5; CDR3: CASSIRLTSGRRGETQYF
V: TRBV29-1; J: TRBJ2-7; CDR3: CSVDISGRWNEQYF
V: TRBV9; J: TRBJ1-3; CDR3: CASSAGGTGIWNTIYF
V: TRBV25-1; J: TRBJ2-4; CDR3: CASSTQGQGEGNIQYF
V: TRBV6-4; J: TRBJ2-1; CDR3: CASSDSTGSYNEQFF
V: TRBV5-5; J: TRBJ2-2; CDR3: CASSFHPAFPTDTTGELFF
V: TRBV7-9; J: TRBJ2-3; CDR3: CASSFTGTITDTQYF
V: TRBV29-1; J: TRBJ1-1; CDR3: CSGTENTEAFF
V: TRBV2; J: TRBJ1-5; CDR3: CASRISAPGSNQPQHF
V: TRBV19; J: TRBJ2-5; CDR3: CASSARTGWETQYF
V: TRBV7-9; J: TRBJ2-1; CDR3: CASRPTDYNEQFF
V: TRBV6-5; J: TRBJ2-2; CDR3: CASSKGTGELFF
V: TRBV5-1; J: TRBJ2-5; CDR3: CASSRNTGSETQYF
V: TRBV5-1; J: TRBJ2-7; CDR3: CASIAGTGSDEQYF